The clone carrying this T cell receptor beta chain occurred once. The antigen is not known. TCRdb's table, derived via immunoSEQ multiplex PCR, lists solely in-frame clones and lacks some. Found here are 40,000 to 45,000 clones, 89% of them singletons; the top ten hold 0.25%. The sample belongs to a study of siplizumab effects on memory and regulatory T cells. The study, taken as a whole, reports: Naive T cells, seemingly more diverse than memory cells, seemed major alloresponse contributors.

Per germline, CDR1 LGHNA and CDR2 YNFKEQ. The CDR3 covers 16 residues. This sequence was found in a human donor in good health. Sequenced sample: naive CD4+ T cells sorted from blood. This sequence joins TRBV4-2 and TRBJ2-5; 9 nucleotides align to TRBD2. The J call is uncertain, as TRBJ2-7 better fits the DNA end. The CDR3 sequence: CASSQVDVAGADEQYF. CDR3 nucleotides: TGTGCCAGCAGCCAAGTCGATGTAGCGGGGGCGGACGAGCAGTACTTC.